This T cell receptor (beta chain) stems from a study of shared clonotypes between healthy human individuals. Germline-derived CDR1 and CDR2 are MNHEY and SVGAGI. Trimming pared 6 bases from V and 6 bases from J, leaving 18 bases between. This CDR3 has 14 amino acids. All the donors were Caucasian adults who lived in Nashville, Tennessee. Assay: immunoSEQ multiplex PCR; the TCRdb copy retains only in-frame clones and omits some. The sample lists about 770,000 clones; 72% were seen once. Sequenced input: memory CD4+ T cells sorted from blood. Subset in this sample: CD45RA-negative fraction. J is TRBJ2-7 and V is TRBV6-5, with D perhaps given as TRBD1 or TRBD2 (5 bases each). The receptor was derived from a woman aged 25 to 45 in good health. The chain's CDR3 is CASRPRGVRGEQYF. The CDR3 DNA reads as TGTGCCAGCAGACCCCGGGGCGTACGGGGCGAGCAGTACTTC.